This T cell receptor (beta chain) appears in the sequencing data of a study of shared clonotypes between healthy human individuals. Trimming left V 5 bases short and J 4 bases short, with 14 bases between. The CDR3 length is 14 residues. The germline gives CDR1 SGHTA, CDR2 FQGTGA. The data were produced by immunoSEQ multiplex PCR, yet TCRdb's version contains in-frame clones alone and is incomplete. The sample holds 2 million or so clones, roughly 94% seen once. The chain is built from TRBV7-3 and TRBJ1-2, with a possible D match to TRBD1 (5 bases). The sequenced sample consisted of naive CD4+ T cells sorted from blood. Subset: CD45RA+ positively selected. This TCR came from a man aged 18 to 30 in good health. The CDR3 region has the DNA TGTGCCAGCAGCCCTGGACCAACAGGCTATGGCTACACCTTC. It translates to CASSPGPTGYGYTF.